The TCR beta chain under discussion was sequenced for a study of blood T cells in healthy people across ages. Isolation yielded PBMCs, at least 7 million per sample, in every case. Sample-barcoded 5' priming and a J-beta primer mix drove a second PCR of 7 to 11 cycles. Unique molecular identifiers of 12 random nucleotides labeled each cDNA. TCRdb itself ran the 5' RACE reads through MiXCR, one entry per CDR3 protein. The sample yields approximately 600,000 distinct CDR3 sequences, roughly three fifths seen once. Points from the study as a whole: Conclusively comparing naive with antigen-experienced cells was impossible with unsorted PBMCs. The study found more naive CD4+ cells and higher diversity in long-lived than aged donors.

V lost 5 bases to trimming and J lost 5 bases, with 18 bases between them. The CDR3 is 14 amino acids. From germline, CDR1 is DFQATT and CDR2 SNEGSKA (reference sequence). As to this clonotype: The antigen remains undetermined.

The specimen sequenced was blood. The origin of this receptor is a man aged 55 to 70 in good health. The chain has TRBV20-1 and TRBJ1-2; D not certain. CDR3 bases: TGCAGTGCTTCCCGACGGGAATGGGGTTATGGCTACACCTTC. Translated: CSASRREWGYGYTF.